The 28 T cell receptor beta chains reported below all come from one sample, sequenced in a study of T cells in Graves' hyperthyroidism and ophthalmopathy. TCR beta CDR3 region amplification was performed from RNA transcripts. First-round RT-PCR with HTBI primers amplified the TCR CDR3 region. TCRdb re-derived calls from the multiplex PCR reads in MiXCR, one entry per CDR3 protein. The table lists some 620,000 distinct CDR3 sequences, 15% to 20% of them singletons. Sequencing was done on a sample of blood. These receptor sequences come from a woman in her twenties or thirties with Graves' hyperthyroidism.

This clonotype showed up many times. The chain joins TRBV7-2 to TRBJ1-1; D call uncertain. V was clipped by 2 bases and J by 4 bases, with 14 bases between them. This CDR3 contains 15 residues. Germline V CDR1 and CDR2: SGHTA, FQGNSA. In DNA, the CDR3 is TGTGCCAGCAGCTTAAGGTGGGTAGAGGCCACTGAAGCTTTCTTT. Protein product: CASSLRWVEATEAFF.

This clonotype was seen more than once but under ten times. The V and J genes are TRBV7-6 and TRBJ2-7; TRBD2 might be the D (5 bases). Germline CDR1 is SGHVS and CDR2 is FNYEAQ. CDR3 length: 14 amino acids. V was clipped by 3 bases and J by 2 bases, with 11 bases between them. The DNA for the CDR3 is TGTGCCAGCAGCTTGGGAGAACCCCCCTACGAGCAGTACTTC. Residues: CASSLGEPPYEQYF.

The chain recombines TRBV28 with TRBJ2-7, with TRBD1 matching over 8 bases. Per the germline V gene, CDR1 is MDHEN and CDR2 is SYDVKM. The J segment lost 2 bases and the V segment lost 4 bases, leaving 7 bases of the junction unmatched. This CDR3 comprises 15 residues. The CDR3 nucleotides are TGTGCCAGCAGTTCCGCCGGGACAGGACCCTACGAGCAGTACTTC. Translation gives CASSSAGTGPYEQYF. Filled out from reference TRBV28 and TRBJ2-7, the complete variable domain reads DVKVTQSSRYLVKRTGEKVFLECVQDMDHENMFWYRQDPGLGLRLIYFSYDVKMKEKGDIPEGYSVSREKKERFSLILESASTNQTSMYLCASSSAGTGPYEQYFGPGTRLTVT.

Remarks on this clonotype: This may be a read error, as it is one base from a much larger clone. This chain uses TRBV7-2 with TRBJ2-1; unclear D gene. V lost 4 bases, J lost 5 bases, and 18 bases lay in between. This CDR3 region has 16 residues. Germline CDR1 and CDR2: SGHTA and FQGNSA. The chain's CDR3 is CASSSDPTQLDNEQFF. The CDR3 DNA follows: TGTGCCAGCAGCTCCGATCCTACACAACTTGACAATGAGCAGTTCTTC.

This clonotype came up a few times. The rearrangement uses TRBV6-1 and TRBJ2-1, with TRBD2 matching over 10 bases. The V gene's germline CDR1 is MNHNS and CDR2 SASEGT. This CDR3 region has 20 residues. The J segment lost 1 base and the V segment lost 6 bases, leaving 18 bases of the junction unmatched. CDR3 in DNA: TGTGCCAGCAGATTCGCACAAAGTAGCGGGAGGATAACATCCTACAATGAGCAGTTCTTC. The encoded protein is CASRFAQSSGRITSYNEQFF.

The chain uses TRBV13 and TRBJ2-1; 7 bases are a match to TRBD1. CDR1 and CDR2 (germline): PRHDT, FYEKMQ (reference sequence). J lost 0 bases, V lost 5 bases, and 7 bases had no gene match. CDR3 length: 16 amino acids. The CDR3 sequence is CASSLGQSHSYNEQFF. The DNA for the CDR3 is TGTGCCAGCAGCCTGGGACAGTCACACTCCTACAATGAGCAGTTCTTC.

This clonotype has ten or more counts. This sequence joins TRBV2 and TRBJ1-1; 9 nucleotides align to TRBD1. J gave up 7 bases and V 6 bases, and 9 bases lay outside the gene matches. CDR1 and CDR2 from the germline V gene are SNHLY and FYNNEI. CDR3 length equals 14 residues. CDR3 sequence (DNA): TGTGCCAGCAGAAAACAGGGGGCGCAGAGTGAAGCTTTCTTT. Protein product: CASRKQGAQSEAFF.

This clonotype was picked up many times. The chain is built from TRBV7-2 and TRBJ2-1, with unresolved D. The V and J ends lost 2 bases and 5 bases respectively, with 16 bases between them. Per germline, CDR1 SGHTA and CDR2 FQGNSA. The CDR3 is made up of 16 amino acids. The CDR3 is CASSLRTGSTHNEQFF. The CDR3 DNA reads as TGTGCCAGCAGCTTAAGGACGGGCTCGACCCACAATGAGCAGTTCTTC.

V gene TRBV7-9 combines with J gene TRBJ1-6; D unclear. Trimming took off 1 base at V and 0 bases at J, with 10 bases between the two ends. The CDR3 contains 17 residues. CDR1 is SEHNR and CDR2 is FQNEAQ in the germline V gene (reference sequence). The CDR3 nucleotides read TGTGCCAGCAGCTTAGTACGGGGATCCTCCTATAATTCACCCCTCCACTTT. Protein: CASSLVRGSSYNSPLHF.

A few counts support this clonotype. The V and J genes are TRBV4-1 and TRBJ1-2; 9 bases are a match to TRBD1. V was clipped by 0 bases and J by 6 bases; unmatched bases: 5. The CDR3 is 15 amino acids. Germline V gene sequence: CDR1 MGHRA, CDR2 YSYEKL. The CDR3 DNA is TGCGCCAGCAGCCAAGATCAGACAGGGGGTGATGGCTACACCTTC. Residues: CASSQDQTGGDGYTF.

This clonotype has ten or more counts. Here the CDR3 DNA reads TGTGCCTGGAGTGGGTACAGGGCTAGCGGAATCACTAGCACAGATACGCAGTATTTT. This gives the protein CAWSGYRASGITSTDTQYF. The V gene is TRBV30, the J gene TRBJ2-3; a weak D match, TRBD2 (7 bases). The germline V gene has CDR1 GTSNPN and CDR2 SVGIG (reference sequence). Trimming shortened V by 1 base and J by 0 bases, and 23 bases separated the two germline ends. This CDR3 has 19 residues.

This clonotype was counted ten times or more. The chain carries TRBV2 and TRBJ1-5; 9 positions match TRBD1. The CDR3 length is 15 residues. In germline, CDR1 is SNHLY, CDR2 FYNNEI. V gave up 4 bases and J gave up 2 bases; unmatched junction bases: 3. CDR3 region: CASSVTGGGNQPQHF. In DNA, the CDR3 is TGTGCCAGCAGTGTAACAGGGGGCGGCAATCAGCCCCAGCATTTT.

The table lists this clonotype with a few counts. This rearrangement joins TRBV6-2 or TRBV6-3 to TRBJ2-7; D possibly corresponds to TRBD1 (6 bases). Per the germline V gene, CDR1 is MNHEY and CDR2 is SVGEGT. The CDR3 length is 14 residues. The germline V and J ends were trimmed by 5 bases and 2 bases, with 13 bases remaining between them. CDR3 amino acids: CASSGWTAPYEQYF. In nucleotides, the CDR3 is TGTGCCAGCAGTGGTTGGACAGCTCCCTACGAGCAGTACTTC.

This clonotype was recorded many times. This sequence joins TRBV6-2 or TRBV6-3 and TRBJ2-7, with 8 bases aligning to TRBD2. The length of the CDR3 is 17 residues. The germline gives CDR1 MNHEY, CDR2 SVGEGT. Trimming at V came to 0 bases and at J to 2 bases, leaving 9 bases not matched to a gene. CDR3 region: CASSYSYRAGVTYEQYF. Here the CDR3 DNA reads TGTGCCAGCAGTTACTCGTATAGAGCGGGAGTTACCTACGAGCAGTACTTC.

There are many counts of this clonotype. This chain uses TRBV5-1 with TRBJ2-1; TRBD2 matches at 9 bases. The junction had 3 bases not matched to a gene; V was cut back by 0 bases and J by 2 bases. This CDR3 is built from 16 residues. CDR1 is SGHRS, CDR2 YFSETQ, per germline. The CDR3 protein is CASSLEASGAYNEQFF. CDR3 DNA sequence: TGCGCCAGCAGCTTGGAGGCTAGCGGGGCCTACAATGAGCAGTTCTTC.

This clonotype has ten or more counts. J is TRBJ2-5 and V is TRBV12-3 or TRBV12-4; 11 bases line up with TRBD2. Trimming at V came to 8 bases and at J to 5 bases, leaving 7 bases not matched to a gene. This CDR3 spans 14 amino acids. In DNA form, the CDR3 reads TGTGCCAGCGGCTTATTAGCGGGAGGGGAGACCCAGTACTTC. Amino acids: CASGLLAGGETQYF.

This clonotype was picked up many times. V gene TRBV29-1 combines with J gene TRBJ2-1; D possibly corresponds to TRBD2 (6 bases). The CDR3 contains 13 residues. The V end was cut by 4 bases, the J end by 4 bases, with 11 bases between. Looked up from germline, CDR1 is SQVTM and CDR2 is ANQGSEA. CDR3 bases: TGCAGCGTTGCGGCTAGCGCTTACAATGAGCAGTTCTTC. Translating gives CSVAASAYNEQFF.

This clonotype was picked up a small number of times. The V call is TRBV20-1, the J call TRBJ2-3, with 9 bases matching TRBD2. CDR1 and CDR2 (germline): DFQATT, SNEGSKA (reference sequence). This CDR3 has 19 amino acids. V lost 6 bases to trimming and J lost 1 base; unmatched junction nucleotides: 20. CDR3 in amino acids: CSAWVAGGRAPRRTDTQYF. The CDR3 nucleotides are TGCAGTGCCTGGGTCGCAGGCGGGAGGGCCCCTCGCCGCACAGATACGCAGTATTTT.

This clonotype showed up just a few times. The rearrangement uses TRBV6-1 and TRBJ2-6; a possible D gene is TRBD1 (5 bases). Germline V lookup: CDR1 MNHNS, CDR2 SASEGT. The CDR3 totals 15 residues. Trimming removed 3 bases from V and 3 bases from J, with 9 bases in between. CDR3 protein: CASSDAGFGANVLTF. CDR3 DNA: TGTGCCAGCAGTGATGCAGGGTTTGGGGCCAACGTCCTGACTTTC.

In this sample, this clonotype turned up many times. V gene TRBV12-3 or TRBV12-4 combines with J gene TRBJ2-1; D unclear. This CDR3 has 13 amino acids. The germline V and J ends were trimmed by 3 bases and 7 bases, with 10 bases remaining between them. The CDR3 region has the DNA TGTGCCAGCAGTTTCCCAGAGATTAATGAGCAGTTCTTC. It translates to CASSFPEINEQFF.

This clonotype showed up many times. The chain joins TRBV24-1 to TRBJ2-3, with 7 bases lining up with TRBD2. The junction had 5 bases not matched to a gene; V was cut back by 7 bases and J by 5 bases. The CDR3 has 13 amino acids. Germline V gene lookup returns CDR1 KGHDR and CDR2 SFDVKD. CDR3 amino acids: CATSSAGVDTQYF. CDR3 DNA sequence: TGTGCCACCAGCTCCGCGGGGGTAGATACGCAGTATTTT.

This clonotype has more than one count but fewer than ten. For the CDR3, the DNA is TGTGCCAGCAGCCCTTACCGCAATGAGCAGTTCTTC. This translates into CASSPYRNEQFF. The rearrangement joins TRBV7-9 to TRBJ2-1; unclear D gene. Germline V lookup: CDR1 SEHNR, CDR2 FQNEAQ (reference sequence). The V gene lost 5 bases and the J gene lost 6 bases, with 8 bases spanning the gap. This CDR3 spans 12 amino acids.

The chain uses TRBV30 and TRBJ2-1; D is tentatively TRBD1 or TRBD2 (5 bases each). The V and J ends lost 1 base and 9 bases respectively, with 16 bases between them. CDR3 length: 14 residues. Germline V gives CDR1 GTSNPN, CDR2 SVGIG (reference sequence). As DNA, the CDR3 is TGTGCCTGGAGTGAGGACTCCCTGAGGGGTGAGCAGTTCTTC. Protein sequence: CAWSEDSLRGEQFF.

This clonotype was seen at least ten times. This sequence joins TRBV28 and TRBJ2-2, with 8 bases matching TRBD2. Per germline, CDR1 MDHEN and CDR2 SYDVKM. Germline trimming cut 7 bases from V and 4 bases from J; bases unmatched to any gene: 8. The CDR3 sequence is 15 residues long. The CDR3, as DNA: TGTGCCAGCAAGGCGGGGGGATCGGGCACCGGGGAGCTGTTTTTT. As protein: CASKAGGSGTGELFF.

Many counts were recorded for this clonotype. This rearrangement joins TRBV5-5 to TRBJ1-2, with D possibly being TRBD1 (5 bases). Germline values: CDR1 SGHKS, CDR2 YYEKEE (reference sequence). V was shortened by 7 bases and J by 4 bases, with 11 bases between the two germline ends. CDR3 length: 12 residues. DNA for the CDR3: TGTGCCAGCCTAGGGGAACTCTATGGCTACACCTTC. Amino acids: CASLGELYGYTF. The variable domain in full, completed from reference TRBV5-5 and TRBJ1-2, reads DAGVTQSPTHLIKTRGQQVTLRCSPISGHKSVSWYQQVLGQGPQFIFQYYEKEERGRGNFPDRFSARQFPNYSSELNVNALLLGDSALYLCASLGELYGYTFGSGTRLTVV.

Ten or more counts support this clonotype. The rearrangement joins TRBV29-1 to TRBJ2-7; the match to TRBD1 covers 10 bases. Trimming at V came to 5 bases and at J to 3 bases, leaving 7 bases not matched to a gene. The CDR3 is made up of 14 amino acids. Germline V gene lookup returns CDR1 SQVTM and CDR2 ANQGSEA. In nucleotides, the CDR3 is TGCAGCGTTAACGACAGGGGGCCCAACTACGAGCAGTACTTC. Translating gives CSVNDRGPNYEQYF.

This clonotype has at least ten counts. The chain couples TRBV10-3 to TRBJ2-3; TRBD2 agrees at 10 bases. Per the germline V gene, CDR1 is ENHRY and CDR2 is SYGVKD. This CDR3 is built from 16 residues. Trimming took 8 bases from V and 3 from J; bases not matched to a gene: 11. The CDR3 region is CAIRAASGRGTDTQYF. The CDR3 coding sequence is TGTGCCATCCGAGCAGCGAGCGGGAGGGGAACAGATACGCAGTATTTT.

This clonotype was observed at least ten times. This sequence joins TRBV12-3 or TRBV12-4 and TRBJ2-1; D gene ambiguous. There are 12 residues in the CDR3. The V end was cut by 6 bases, the J end by 9 bases, with 12 bases between. The CDR3 sequence: CASRRAVGEQFF. DNA of the CDR3: TGTGCCAGCAGACGTGCTGTGGGTGAGCAGTTCTTC.